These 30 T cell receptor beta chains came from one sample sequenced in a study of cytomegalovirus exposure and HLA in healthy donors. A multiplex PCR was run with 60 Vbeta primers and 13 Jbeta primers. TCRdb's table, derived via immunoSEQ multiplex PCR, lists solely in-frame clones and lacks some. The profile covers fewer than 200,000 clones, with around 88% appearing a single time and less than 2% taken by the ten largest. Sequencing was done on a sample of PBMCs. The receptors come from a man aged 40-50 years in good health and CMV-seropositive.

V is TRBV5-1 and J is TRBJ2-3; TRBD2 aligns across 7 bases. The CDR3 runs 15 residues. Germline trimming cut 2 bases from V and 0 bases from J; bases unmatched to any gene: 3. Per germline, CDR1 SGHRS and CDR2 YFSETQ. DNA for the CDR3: TGCGCCAGCAGCTTAGCGGGGCCAAGCACAGATACGCAGTATTTT. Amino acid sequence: CASSLAGPSTDTQYF.

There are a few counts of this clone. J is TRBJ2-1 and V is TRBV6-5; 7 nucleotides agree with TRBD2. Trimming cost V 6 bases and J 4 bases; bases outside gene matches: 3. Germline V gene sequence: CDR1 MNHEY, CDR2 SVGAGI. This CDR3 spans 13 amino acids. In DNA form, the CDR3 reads TGTGCCAGCAGAGGTAGCGGGTACAATGAGCAGTTCTTC. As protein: CASRGSGYNEQFF.

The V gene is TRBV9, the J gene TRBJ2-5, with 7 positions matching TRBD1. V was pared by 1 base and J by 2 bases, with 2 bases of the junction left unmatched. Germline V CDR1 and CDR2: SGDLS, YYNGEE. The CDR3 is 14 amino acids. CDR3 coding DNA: TGTGCCAGCAGCGTATCGGGACAGCAAGAGACCCAGTACTTC. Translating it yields CASSVSGQQETQYF.

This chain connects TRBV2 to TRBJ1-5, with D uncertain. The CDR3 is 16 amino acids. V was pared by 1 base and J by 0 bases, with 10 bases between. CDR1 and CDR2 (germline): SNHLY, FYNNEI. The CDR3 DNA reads TGTGCCAGCAGTGAAGGCGGAAGACGTAGCAATCAGCCCCAGCATTTT. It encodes CASSEGGRRSNQPQHF.

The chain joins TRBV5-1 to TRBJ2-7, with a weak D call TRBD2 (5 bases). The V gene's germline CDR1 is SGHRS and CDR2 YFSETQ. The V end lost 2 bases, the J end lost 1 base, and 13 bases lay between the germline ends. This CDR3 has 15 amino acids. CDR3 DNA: TGCGCCAGCAGCTTCACGGGGTTAAAGTCCTACGAGCAGTACTTC. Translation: CASSFTGLKSYEQYF.

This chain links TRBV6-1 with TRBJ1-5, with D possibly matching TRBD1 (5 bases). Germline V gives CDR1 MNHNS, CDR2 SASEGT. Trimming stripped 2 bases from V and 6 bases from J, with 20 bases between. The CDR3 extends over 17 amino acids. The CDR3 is CASSEIFGRAGGQPQHF. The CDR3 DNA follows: TGTGCCAGCAGTGAAATCTTCGGCAGGGCGGGGGGTCAGCCCCAGCATTTT.

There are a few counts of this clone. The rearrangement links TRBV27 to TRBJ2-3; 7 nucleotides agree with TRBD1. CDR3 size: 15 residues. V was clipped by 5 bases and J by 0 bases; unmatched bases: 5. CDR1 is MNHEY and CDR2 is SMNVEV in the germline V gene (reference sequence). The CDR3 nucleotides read TGTGCCAGCAGTCGCCGGGACAGCAGCACAGATACGCAGTATTTT. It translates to CASSRRDSSTDTQYF.

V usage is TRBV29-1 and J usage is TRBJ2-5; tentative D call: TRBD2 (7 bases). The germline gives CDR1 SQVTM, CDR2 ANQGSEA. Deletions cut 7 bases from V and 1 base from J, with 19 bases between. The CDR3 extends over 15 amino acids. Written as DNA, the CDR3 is TGCAGCGCTTACCCCGGGCGGGGGCTCCAAGAGACCCAGTACTTC. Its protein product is CSAYPGRGLQETQYF.

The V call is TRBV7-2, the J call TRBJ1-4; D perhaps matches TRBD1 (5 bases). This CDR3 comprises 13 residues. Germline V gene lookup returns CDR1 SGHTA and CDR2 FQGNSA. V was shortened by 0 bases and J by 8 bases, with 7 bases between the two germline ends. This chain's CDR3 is CASSLAGVEKLFF. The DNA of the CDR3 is TGTGCCAGCAGCTTAGCAGGGGTCGAAAAACTGTTTTTT.

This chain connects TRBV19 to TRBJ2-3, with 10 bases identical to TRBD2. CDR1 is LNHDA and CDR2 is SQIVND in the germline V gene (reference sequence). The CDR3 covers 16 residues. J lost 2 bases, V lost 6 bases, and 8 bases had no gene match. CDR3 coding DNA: TGTGCCAGTAGCACGAGACTAGCGGGTACCACAGATACGCAGTATTTT. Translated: CASSTRLAGTTDTQYF. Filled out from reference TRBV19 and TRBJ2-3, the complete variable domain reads DGGITQSPKYLFRKEGQNVTLSCEQNLNHDAMYWYRQDPGQGLRLIYYSQIVNDFQKGDIAEGYSVSREKKESFPLTVTSAQKNPTAFYLCASSTRLAGTTDTQYFGPGTRLTVL.

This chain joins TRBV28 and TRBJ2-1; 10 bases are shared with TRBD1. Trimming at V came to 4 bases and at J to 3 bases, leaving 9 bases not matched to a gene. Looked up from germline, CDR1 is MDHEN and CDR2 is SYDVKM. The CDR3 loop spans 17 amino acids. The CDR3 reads CASSSPPGQGIYNEQFF. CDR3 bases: TGTGCCAGCAGTTCTCCTCCGGGACAGGGGATCTACAATGAGCAGTTCTTC.

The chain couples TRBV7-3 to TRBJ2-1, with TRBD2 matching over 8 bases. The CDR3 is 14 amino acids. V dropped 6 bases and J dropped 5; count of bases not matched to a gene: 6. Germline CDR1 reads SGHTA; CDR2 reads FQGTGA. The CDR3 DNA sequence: TGTGCCAGCAGTCAGACTAGCGCCCACAATGAGCAGTTCTTC. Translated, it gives CASSQTSAHNEQFF. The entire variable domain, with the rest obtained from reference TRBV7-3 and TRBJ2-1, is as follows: GAGVSQTPSNKVTEKGKYVELRCDPISGHTALYWYRQSLGQGPEFLIYFQGTGAADDSGLPNDRFFAVRPEGSVSTLKIQRTERGDSAVYLCASSQTSAHNEQFFGPGTRLTVL.

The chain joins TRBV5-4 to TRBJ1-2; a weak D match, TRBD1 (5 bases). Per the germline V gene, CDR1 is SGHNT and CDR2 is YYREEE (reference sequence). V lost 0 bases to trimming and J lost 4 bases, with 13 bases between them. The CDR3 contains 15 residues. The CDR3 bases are TGTGCCAGCAGCTTGGGGCAGGGCTCTACCTATGGCTACACCTTC. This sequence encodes CASSLGQGSTYGYTF.

The CDR3 nucleotides are TGTGCCAGCAGACTAGCGGGGAACACCGGGGAGCTGTTTTTT. It codes for CASRLAGNTGELFF. The V call is TRBV19, the J call TRBJ2-2, with 10 bases identical to TRBD2. The CDR3 is made up of 14 amino acids. Germline values: CDR1 LNHDA, CDR2 SQIVND (reference sequence). With 9 bases clipped from V and 1 base from J, the junction kept 2 bases outside the gene matches.

The CDR3 DNA sequence: TGTGCCAGCAATACAGGCAGAAGAGAAAAACTGTTTTTT. Encoded protein: CASNTGRREKLFF. The rearrangement joins TRBV28 to TRBJ1-4; a weak D match, TRBD1 (5 bases). Trimming took off 7 bases at V and 8 bases at J, with 14 bases between the two ends. CDR1 is MDHEN and CDR2 is SYDVKM in the germline V gene. CDR3 length: 13 residues.

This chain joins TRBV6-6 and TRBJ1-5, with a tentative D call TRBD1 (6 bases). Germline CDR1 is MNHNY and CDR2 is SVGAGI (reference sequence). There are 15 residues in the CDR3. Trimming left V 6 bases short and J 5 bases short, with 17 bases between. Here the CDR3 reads CASSLTGAGDQPQHF. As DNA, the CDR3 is TGTGCCAGCAGCCTTACCGGGGCAGGGGATCAGCCCCAGCATTTT.

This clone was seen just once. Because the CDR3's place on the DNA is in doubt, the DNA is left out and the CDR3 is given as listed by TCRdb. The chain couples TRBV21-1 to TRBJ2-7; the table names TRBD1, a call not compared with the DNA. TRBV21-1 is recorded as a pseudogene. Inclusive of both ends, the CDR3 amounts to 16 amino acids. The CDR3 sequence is CASSKVAQGTAYEQYF.

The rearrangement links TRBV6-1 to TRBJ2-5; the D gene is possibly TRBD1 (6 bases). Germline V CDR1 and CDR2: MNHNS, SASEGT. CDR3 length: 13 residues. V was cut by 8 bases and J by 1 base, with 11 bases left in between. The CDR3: CASRRGAQETQYF. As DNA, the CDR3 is TGTGCCAGCCGCAGGGGTGCCCAAGAGACCCAGTACTTC.

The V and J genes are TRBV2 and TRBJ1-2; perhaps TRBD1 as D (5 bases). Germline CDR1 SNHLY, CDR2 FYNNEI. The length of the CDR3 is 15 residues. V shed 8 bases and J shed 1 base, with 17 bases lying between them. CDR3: CASPPRQGDNYGYTF. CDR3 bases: TGTGCCAGCCCTCCCCGCCAAGGGGATAACTATGGCTACACCTTC.

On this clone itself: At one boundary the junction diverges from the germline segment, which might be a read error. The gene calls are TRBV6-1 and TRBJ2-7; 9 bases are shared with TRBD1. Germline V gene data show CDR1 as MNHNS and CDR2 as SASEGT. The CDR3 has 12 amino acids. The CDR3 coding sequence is TGTGCCAGCAGTGACCGGGACAGGGCTTCTCCTTTC. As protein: CASSDRDRASPF.

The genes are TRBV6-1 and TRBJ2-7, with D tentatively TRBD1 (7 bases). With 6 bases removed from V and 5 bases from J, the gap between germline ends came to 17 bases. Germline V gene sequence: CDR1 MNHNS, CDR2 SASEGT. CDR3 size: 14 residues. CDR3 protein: CASRRRTGEDEQYF. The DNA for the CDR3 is TGTGCCAGCAGAAGAAGAACAGGGGAGGACGAGCAGTACTTC.

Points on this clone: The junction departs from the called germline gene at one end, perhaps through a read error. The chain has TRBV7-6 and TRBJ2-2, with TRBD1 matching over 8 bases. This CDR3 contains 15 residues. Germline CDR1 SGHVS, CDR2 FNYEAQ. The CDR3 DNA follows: TGTGCCAGCACCTTAGGACAGGGTGGCACCGGGGAGCTGTTTTTT. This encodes CASTLGQGGTGELFF.

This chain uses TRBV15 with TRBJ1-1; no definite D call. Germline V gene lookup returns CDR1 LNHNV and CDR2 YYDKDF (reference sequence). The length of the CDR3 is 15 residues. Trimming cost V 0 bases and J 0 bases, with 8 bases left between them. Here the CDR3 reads CATSRDHGVNTEAFF. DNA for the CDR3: TGTGCCACCAGCAGAGATCACGGAGTGAACACTGAAGCTTTCTTT. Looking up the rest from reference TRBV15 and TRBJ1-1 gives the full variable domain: DAMVIQNPRYQVTQFGKPVTLSCSQTLNHNVMYWYQQKSSQAPKLLFHYYDKDFNNEADTPDNFQSRRPNTSFCFLDIRSPGLGDTAMYLCATSRDHGVNTEAFFGQGTRLTVV.

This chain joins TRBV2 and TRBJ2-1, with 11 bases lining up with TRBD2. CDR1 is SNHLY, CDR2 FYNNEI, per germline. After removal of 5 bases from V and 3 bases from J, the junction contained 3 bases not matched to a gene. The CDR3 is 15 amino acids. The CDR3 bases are TGTGCCAGCAGTAGACTAGCGGGGCTCTACAATGAGCAGTTCTTC. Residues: CASSRLAGLYNEQFF.

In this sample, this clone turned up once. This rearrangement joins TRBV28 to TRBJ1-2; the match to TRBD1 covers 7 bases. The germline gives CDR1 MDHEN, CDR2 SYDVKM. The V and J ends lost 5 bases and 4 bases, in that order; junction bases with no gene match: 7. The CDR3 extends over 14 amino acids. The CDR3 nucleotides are TGTGCCAGCAGTCCGCCGGGACAGTCCTATGGCTACACCTTC. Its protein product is CASSPPGQSYGYTF.

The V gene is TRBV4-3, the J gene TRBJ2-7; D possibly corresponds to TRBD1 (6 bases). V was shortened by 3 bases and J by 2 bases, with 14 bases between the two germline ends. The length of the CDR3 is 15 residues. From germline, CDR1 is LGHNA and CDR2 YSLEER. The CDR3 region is CASSQPGAGAYEQYF. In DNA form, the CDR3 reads TGCGCCAGCAGCCAGCCAGGAGCAGGGGCCTACGAGCAGTACTTC.

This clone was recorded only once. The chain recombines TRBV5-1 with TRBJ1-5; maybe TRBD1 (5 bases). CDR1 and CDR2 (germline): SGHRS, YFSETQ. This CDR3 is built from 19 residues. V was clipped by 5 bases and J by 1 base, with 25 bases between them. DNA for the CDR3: TGCGCCAGCAGTCCCCTCCCGACAGATGTGGGGGGAAGCAATCAGCCCCAGCATTTT. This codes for CASSPLPTDVGGSNQPQHF.

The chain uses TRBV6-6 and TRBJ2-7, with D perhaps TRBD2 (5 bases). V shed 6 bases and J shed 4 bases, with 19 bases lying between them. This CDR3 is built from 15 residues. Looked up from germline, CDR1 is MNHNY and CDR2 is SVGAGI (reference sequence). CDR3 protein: CASSASGARGYEQYF. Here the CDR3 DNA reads TGTGCCAGCAGCGCGTCAGGAGCTCGAGGGTACGAGCAGTACTTC.

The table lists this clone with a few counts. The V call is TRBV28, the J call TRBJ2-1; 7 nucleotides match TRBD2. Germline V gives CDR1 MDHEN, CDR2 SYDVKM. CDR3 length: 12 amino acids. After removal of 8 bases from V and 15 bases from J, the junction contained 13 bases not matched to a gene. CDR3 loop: CASQGGSRGGFF. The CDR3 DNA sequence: TGTGCCAGCCAAGGCGGGAGCCGTGGGGGGTTCTTC.

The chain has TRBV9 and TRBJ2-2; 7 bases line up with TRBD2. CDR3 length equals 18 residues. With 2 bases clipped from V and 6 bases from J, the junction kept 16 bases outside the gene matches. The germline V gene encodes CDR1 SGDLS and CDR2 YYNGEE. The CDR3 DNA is TGTGCCAGCAGCGTCCCCTGGGAGGGACGAACAGATGCCGGGGAGCTGTTTTTT. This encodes CASSVPWEGRTDAGELFF.